Presented here are 18 T cell receptor beta chains from one specimen sequenced in a study of OX40 agonist ivuxolimab in advanced cancers. Only in-frame clones appear in the TCRdb table, and some are missing; sequencing was by immunoSEQ multiplex PCR. Altogether around 65,000 clones are present, approximately 92% being singletons, with the ten largest covering 0.62%. Here the sequenced sample was CD4+ or CD8+ T cells sorted from blood, taken in a trial of the OX40 agonist ivuxolimab. The origin of the receptors is an adult with an advanced solid tumor such as melanoma, head and neck, liver or kidney cancer.

The V and J genes are TRBV19 and TRBJ2-3; a weak D match, TRBD1 (6 bases). This CDR3 has 14 residues. CDR1 is LNHDA and CDR2 is SQIVND in the germline V gene (reference sequence). With 6 bases removed from V and 7 bases from J, the gap between germline ends came to 17 bases. CDR3 loop: CASRLGGADHTQYF. CDR3 nucleotide sequence: TGTGCCAGTAGACTAGGGGGAGCGGACCATACGCAGTATTTT.

This clone came up once. This chain connects TRBV21-1 to TRBJ1-5. TRBV21-1 is a pseudogene. The CDR3 is 18 amino acids. CDR3 in DNA: TGTGCCAGGAAACCGGGACTAGCGGGGGGACGCCGCGGTCAGCCCCAGCATTTT. Translation: CARKPGLAGGRRGQPQHF.

The chain uses TRBV11-2 and TRBJ1-6, with unresolved D. In germline, CDR1 is SGHAT, CDR2 FQNNGV. This CDR3 is built from 13 residues. V lost 4 bases and J lost 7, with 8 bases in between. CDR3 coding DNA: TGTGCCAGCAGCTGGGCCATAAATTCACCCCTCCACTTT. Translating it yields CASSWAINSPLHF.

The sample holds a few counts of this clone. This rearrangement joins TRBV29-1 to TRBJ2-6; D is ambiguous. CDR3 length: 14 amino acids. V was shortened by 4 bases and J by 0 bases, with 7 bases between the two germline ends. Germline V gene sequence: CDR1 SQVTM, CDR2 ANQGSEA. The CDR3 spells CSVGGNSGANVLTF. In nucleotides, the CDR3 is TGCAGCGTTGGTGGGAACTCTGGGGCCAACGTCCTGACTTTC.

This clone has just a few counts. The V call is TRBV7-9, the J call TRBJ1-1; no reliable D call. The CDR3 sequence is 12 residues long. Trimming pared 2 bases from V and 7 bases from J, leaving 8 bases between. The germline V gene encodes CDR1 SEHNR and CDR2 FQNEAQ (reference sequence). The CDR3 sequence: CASSLTGNEAFF. DNA of the CDR3: TGTGCCAGCAGCTTAACTGGAAATGAAGCTTTCTTT.

This chain links TRBV5-1 with TRBJ1-1; tentative D call: TRBD1 (6 bases). The CDR3 extends over 15 amino acids. The V gene's germline CDR1 is SGHRS and CDR2 YFSETQ. The V and J ends lost 4 bases and 1 base respectively, with 14 bases between them. The CDR3 DNA reads as TGCGCCAGCAGCATAGACCAGGGGCGGAACACTGAAGCTTTCTTT. Its translation is CASSIDQGRNTEAFF.

The V and J genes are TRBV6-5 and TRBJ2-3, with a weak D call TRBD1 (5 bases). From germline, CDR1 is MNHEY and CDR2 SVGAGI. V was pared by 10 bases and J by 8 bases, with 25 bases between. This CDR3 has 15 residues. This CDR3 reads CATLSAVGVLGTQYF. CDR3 nucleotides: TGTGCCACCCTTTCCGCGGTAGGGGTCCTAGGTACGCAGTATTTT.

The chain is built from TRBV19 and TRBJ2-7, with D unresolved. The germline V gene has CDR1 LNHDA and CDR2 SQIVND (reference sequence). The length of the CDR3 is 13 residues. The V end lost 4 bases, the J end lost 7 bases, and 14 bases lay between the germline ends. For the CDR3, the DNA is TGTGCCAGTAGTAGGCTACCAGCTGGAGAGCAGTACTTC. This codes for CASSRLPAGEQYF.

This clone was detected once. The chain employs TRBV2 and TRBJ2-1; D possibly uses TRBD1 or TRBD2 (5 bases each). There are 19 residues in the CDR3. The germline V gene has CDR1 SNHLY and CDR2 FYNNEI. Trimming pared 9 bases from V and 4 bases from J, leaving 31 bases between. This chain's CDR3 is CARRLVPDKETGFYNEQFF. In DNA form, the CDR3 reads TGTGCCAGAAGGCTGGTTCCGGACAAAGAGACGGGGTTTTACAATGAGCAGTTCTTC.

The V call is TRBV6-1, the J call TRBJ1-4, with D uncertain. Germline CDR1 is MNHNS and CDR2 is SASEGT. The CDR3 has 12 residues. V was clipped by 8 bases and J by 0 bases, with 4 bases between them. CDR3 coding DNA: TGTGCCAGCCACCCAACTAATGAAAAACTGTTTTTT. Translated, it gives CASHPTNEKLFF.

Regarding this clone: At one end, the junction sequence differs from germline, possibly due to a read error. The V gene is TRBV7-7, the J gene TRBJ2-3; 8 nucleotides line up with TRBD1. This CDR3 is built from 14 residues. CDR1 is SSHAT and CDR2 is FNYEAQ in the germline V gene (reference sequence). The CDR3 is CASSLGQGSDTQYF. Written as DNA, the CDR3 is TGTGCTAGCAGCTTAGGACAGGGTTCAGATACGCAGTATTTT.

This chain connects TRBV27 to TRBJ2-2; TRBD2 is a possible D gene (6 bases). From germline, CDR1 is MNHEY and CDR2 SMNVEV (reference sequence). Trimming stripped 8 bases from V and 5 bases from J, with 18 bases between. The CDR3 is 15 amino acids. CDR3 residues: CASSPRWGRTGELFF. The CDR3 nucleotides read TGTGCCAGCTCCCCGAGGTGGGGGAGGACCGGGGAGCTGTTTTTT.

The CDR3 bases are TGTGCCAGCAGTTGGGGACAAAACACTGAAGCTTTCTTT. Protein: CASSWGQNTEAFF. The chain couples TRBV6-6 to TRBJ1-1; D possibly corresponds to TRBD1 (6 bases). CDR3 length equals 13 residues. The V end was cut by 4 bases, the J end by 2 bases, with 8 bases between. Germline V gene lookup returns CDR1 MNHNY and CDR2 SVGAGI (reference sequence).

This chain uses TRBV25-1 with TRBJ1-1, with a tentative D call TRBD1 (6 bases). Germline CDR1 reads MGHDK; CDR2 reads SYGVNS. This CDR3 has 13 amino acids. V gave up 7 bases and J gave up 0 bases, with 9 bases separating them. This chain's CDR3 is CASKGQMNTEAFF. The DNA for the CDR3 is TGTGCCAGCAAGGGACAAATGAACACTGAAGCTTTCTTT. Full variable domain (rest looked up from reference TRBV25-1 and TRBJ1-1): EADIYQTPRYLVIGTGKKITLECSQTMGHDKMYWYQQDPGMELHLIHYSYGVNSTEKGDLSSESTVSRIRTEHFPLTLESARPSHTSQYLCASKGQMNTEAFFGQGTRLTVV.

This clone has just a few counts. Other DNA sequences in this specimen translate into the identical CDR3. The V and J genes are TRBV18 and TRBJ1-1, with D perhaps TRBD1 (6 bases). CDR1 and CDR2 (germline): KGHSH, LQKENI. The germline V and J ends were trimmed by 3 bases and 5 bases, with 13 bases remaining between them. The CDR3 contains 14 residues. The CDR3 region is CASSPGTGNTEAFF. The CDR3 DNA is TGTGCCAGCTCACCCGGAACAGGGAATACTGAAGCTTTCTTT.

The chain is built from TRBV30 and TRBJ1-6; the D gene is possibly TRBD1 (6 bases). V shed 1 base and J shed 10 bases, with 14 bases lying between them. The CDR3 totals 14 residues. Germline V CDR1 and CDR2: GTSNPN, SVGIG (reference sequence). Here the CDR3 reads CAWSEQGRASPLHF. The CDR3 bases are TGTGCCTGGAGTGAACAGGGTCGGGCCTCACCCCTCCACTTT.

This sequence joins TRBV6-1 and TRBJ2-7; possibly TRBD2 for D (6 bases). CDR1 and CDR2 (germline): MNHNS, SASEGT. The V end lost 6 bases, the J end lost 4 bases, and 10 bases lay between the germline ends. This CDR3 spans 12 amino acids. CDR3 loop: CASSPREYEQYF. CDR3 coding DNA: TGTGCCAGCAGCCCACGGGAGTACGAGCAGTACTTC.

The J gene is TRBJ1-1, the V gene TRBV7-2; D is unresolved. Trimming removed 5 bases at V and 0 bases at J, with 7 bases between. The CDR3 is 13 residues long. Germline values: CDR1 SGHTA, CDR2 FQGNSA. CDR3 nucleotide sequence: TGTGCCAGCAGCCTACTTATGAACACTGAAGCTTTCTTT. This encodes CASSLLMNTEAFF.